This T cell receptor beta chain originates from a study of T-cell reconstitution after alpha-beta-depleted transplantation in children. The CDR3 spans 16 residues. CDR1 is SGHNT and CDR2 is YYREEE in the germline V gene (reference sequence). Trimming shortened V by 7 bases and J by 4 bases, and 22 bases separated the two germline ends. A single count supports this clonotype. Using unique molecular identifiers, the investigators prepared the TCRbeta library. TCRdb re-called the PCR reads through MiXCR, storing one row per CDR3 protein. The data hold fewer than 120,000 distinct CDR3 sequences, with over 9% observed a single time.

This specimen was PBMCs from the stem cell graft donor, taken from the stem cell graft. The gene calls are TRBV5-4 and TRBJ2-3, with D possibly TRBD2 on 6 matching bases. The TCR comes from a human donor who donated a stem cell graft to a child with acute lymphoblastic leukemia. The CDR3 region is CASFPGRRASPDTQYF. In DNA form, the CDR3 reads TGTGCCAGCTTCCCCGGCCGGAGGGCCAGCCCAGATACGCAGTATTTT.